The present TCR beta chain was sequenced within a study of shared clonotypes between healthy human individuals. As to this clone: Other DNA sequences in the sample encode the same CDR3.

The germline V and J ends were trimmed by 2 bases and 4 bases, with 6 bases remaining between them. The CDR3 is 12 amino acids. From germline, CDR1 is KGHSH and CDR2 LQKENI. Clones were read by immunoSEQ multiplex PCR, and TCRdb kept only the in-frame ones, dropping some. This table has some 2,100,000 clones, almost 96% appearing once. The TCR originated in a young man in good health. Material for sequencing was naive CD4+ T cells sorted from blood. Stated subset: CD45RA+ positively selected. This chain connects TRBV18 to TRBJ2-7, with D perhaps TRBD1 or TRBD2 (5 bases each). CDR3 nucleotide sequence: TGTGCCAGCTCACCAGGGGGTTACGAGCAGTACTTC. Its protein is CASSPGGYEQYF.